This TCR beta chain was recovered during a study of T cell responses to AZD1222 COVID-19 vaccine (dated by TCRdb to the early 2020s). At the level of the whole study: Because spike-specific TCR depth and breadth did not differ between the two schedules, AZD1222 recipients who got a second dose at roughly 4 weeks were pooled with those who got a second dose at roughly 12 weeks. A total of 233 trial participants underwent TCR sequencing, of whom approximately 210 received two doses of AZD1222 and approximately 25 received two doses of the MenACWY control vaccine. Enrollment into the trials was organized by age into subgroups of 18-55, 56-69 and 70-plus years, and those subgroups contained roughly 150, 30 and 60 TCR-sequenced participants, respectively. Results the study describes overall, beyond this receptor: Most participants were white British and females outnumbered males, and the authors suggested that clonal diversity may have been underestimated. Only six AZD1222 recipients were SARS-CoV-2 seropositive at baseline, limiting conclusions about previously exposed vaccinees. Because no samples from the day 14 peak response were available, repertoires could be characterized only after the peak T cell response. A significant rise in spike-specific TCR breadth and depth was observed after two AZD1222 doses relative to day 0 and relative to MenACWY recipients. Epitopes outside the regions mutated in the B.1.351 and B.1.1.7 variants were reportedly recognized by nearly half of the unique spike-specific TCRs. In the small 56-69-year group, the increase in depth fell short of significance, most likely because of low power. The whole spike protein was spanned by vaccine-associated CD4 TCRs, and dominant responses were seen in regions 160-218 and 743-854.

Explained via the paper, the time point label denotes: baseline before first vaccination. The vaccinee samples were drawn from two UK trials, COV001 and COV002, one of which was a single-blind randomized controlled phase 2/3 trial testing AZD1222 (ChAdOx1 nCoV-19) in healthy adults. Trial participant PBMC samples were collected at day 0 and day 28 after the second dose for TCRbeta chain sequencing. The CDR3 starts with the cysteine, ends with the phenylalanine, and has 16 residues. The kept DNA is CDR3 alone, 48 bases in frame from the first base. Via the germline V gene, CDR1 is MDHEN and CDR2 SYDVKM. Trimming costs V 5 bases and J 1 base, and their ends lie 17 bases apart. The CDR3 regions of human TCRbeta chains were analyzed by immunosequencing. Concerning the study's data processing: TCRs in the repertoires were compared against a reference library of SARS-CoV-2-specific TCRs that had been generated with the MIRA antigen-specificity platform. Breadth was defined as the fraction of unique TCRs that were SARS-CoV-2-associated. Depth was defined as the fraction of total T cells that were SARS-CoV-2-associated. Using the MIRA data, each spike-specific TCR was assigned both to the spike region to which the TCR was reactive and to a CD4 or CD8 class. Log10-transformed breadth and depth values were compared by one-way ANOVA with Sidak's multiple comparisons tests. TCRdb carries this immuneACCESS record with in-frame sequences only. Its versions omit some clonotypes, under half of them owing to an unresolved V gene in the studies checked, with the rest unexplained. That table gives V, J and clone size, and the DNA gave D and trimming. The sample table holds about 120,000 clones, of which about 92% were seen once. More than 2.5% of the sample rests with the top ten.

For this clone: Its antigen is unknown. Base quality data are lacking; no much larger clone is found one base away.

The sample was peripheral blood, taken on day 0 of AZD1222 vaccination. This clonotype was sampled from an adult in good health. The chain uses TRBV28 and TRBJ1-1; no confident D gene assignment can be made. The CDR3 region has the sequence CASSRTGATWNTEAFF. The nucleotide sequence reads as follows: TGTGCCAGCAGTCGAACGGGAGCAACGTGGAACACTGAAGCTTTCTTT.